This T cell receptor (beta chain) stems from a study of lymphopenia after photon versus proton radiotherapy. Trimming cost V 6 bases and J 5 bases, with 20 bases left between them. The CDR3 totals 15 residues. Per the germline V gene, CDR1 is SGHTS and CDR2 is YDEGEE. Study-level points and caveats: Better survival with proton therapy was suggested as possible, not demonstrated. Relative stability marked proton patients; photon patients lost diversity and naive cells. After lymphocyte nadir, photon-treated repertoires showed oligoclonal expansion, especially CD8+ Temra.

The count of this clone is one. Its antigen remains unidentified. Assay: immunoSEQ multiplex PCR; the TCRdb copy retains only in-frame clones and omits some. This sample has 13,000 or so clones; 88% occur once, and the top ten carry 3.5%. The gene calls are TRBV5-8 and TRBJ2-5; D may match TRBD1 or TRBD2 (5 bases each). This sample comprised peripheral blood, obtained from a patient treated with photon-based radiotherapy. The sequence came from a man in his 60s with pancreatic cancer. CDR3 in DNA: TGTGCCAGCACCTCAATCCGGGGTTCAGGGGAGACCCAGTACTTC. Protein sequence: CASTSIRGSGETQYF.